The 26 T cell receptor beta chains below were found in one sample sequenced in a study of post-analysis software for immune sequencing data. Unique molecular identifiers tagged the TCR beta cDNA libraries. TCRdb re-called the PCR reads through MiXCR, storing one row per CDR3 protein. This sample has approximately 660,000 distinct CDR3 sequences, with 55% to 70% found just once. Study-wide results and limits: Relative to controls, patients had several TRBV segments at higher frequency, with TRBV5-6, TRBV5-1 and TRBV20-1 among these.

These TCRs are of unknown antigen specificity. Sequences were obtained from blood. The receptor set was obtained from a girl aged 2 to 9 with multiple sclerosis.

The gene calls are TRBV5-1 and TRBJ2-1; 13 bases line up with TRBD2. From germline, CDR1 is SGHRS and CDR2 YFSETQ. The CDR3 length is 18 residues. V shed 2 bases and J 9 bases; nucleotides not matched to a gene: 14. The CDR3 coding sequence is TGCGCCAGCAGCTTCTATCTTGGACTAGCGGGAGACTTAGGTGAGCAGTTCTTC. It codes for CASSFYLGLAGDLGEQFF.

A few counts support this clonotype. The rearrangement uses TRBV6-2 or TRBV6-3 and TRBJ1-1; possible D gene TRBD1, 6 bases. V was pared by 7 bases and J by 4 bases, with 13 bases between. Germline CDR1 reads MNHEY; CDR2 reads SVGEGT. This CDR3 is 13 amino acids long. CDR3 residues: CASTTEGVTEAFF. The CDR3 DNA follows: TGTGCCAGCACTACCGAGGGGGTCACTGAAGCTTTCTTT.

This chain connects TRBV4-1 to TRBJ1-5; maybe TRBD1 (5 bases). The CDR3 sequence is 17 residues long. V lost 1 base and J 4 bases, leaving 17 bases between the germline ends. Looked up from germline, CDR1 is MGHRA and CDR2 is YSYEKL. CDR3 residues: CASSQGPGTGGNQPQHF. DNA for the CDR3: TGCGCCAGCAGCCAAGGTCCAGGCACCGGGGGTAATCAGCCCCAGCATTTT.

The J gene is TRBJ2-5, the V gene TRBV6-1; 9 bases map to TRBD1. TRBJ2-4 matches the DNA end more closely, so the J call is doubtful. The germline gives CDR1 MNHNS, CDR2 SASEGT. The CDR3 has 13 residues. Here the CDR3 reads CASSVQGAGIQYF. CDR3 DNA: TGTGCCAGCAGTGTACAGGGGGCTGGCATTCAGTACTTC.

The CDR3 loop reads CASRVSRGNEQFF. The CDR3 DNA follows: TGTGCCAGCAGGGTCTCTAGGGGGAATGAGCAGTTCTTC. V gene TRBV6-5 combines with J gene TRBJ2-1; D perhaps matches TRBD1 (6 bases). V was pared by 6 bases and J by 7 bases, with 13 bases between. Germline assignment: CDR1 MNHEY and CDR2 SVGAGI. The CDR3 is made up of 13 amino acids.

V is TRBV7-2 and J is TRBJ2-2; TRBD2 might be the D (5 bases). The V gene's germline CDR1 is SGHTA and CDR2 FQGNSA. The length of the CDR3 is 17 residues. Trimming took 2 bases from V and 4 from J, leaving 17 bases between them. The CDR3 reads CASSLKLGTSPTGELFF. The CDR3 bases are TGTGCCAGCAGCTTAAAGTTAGGTACTAGTCCCACCGGGGAGCTGTTTTTT.

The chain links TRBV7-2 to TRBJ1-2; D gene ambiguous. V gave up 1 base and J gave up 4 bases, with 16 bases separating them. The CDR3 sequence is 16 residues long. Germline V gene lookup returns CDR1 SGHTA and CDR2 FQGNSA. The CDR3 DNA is TGTGCCAGCAGCTTAGGATCTGGAAGGAAGGTCTATGGCTACACCTTC. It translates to CASSLGSGRKVYGYTF.

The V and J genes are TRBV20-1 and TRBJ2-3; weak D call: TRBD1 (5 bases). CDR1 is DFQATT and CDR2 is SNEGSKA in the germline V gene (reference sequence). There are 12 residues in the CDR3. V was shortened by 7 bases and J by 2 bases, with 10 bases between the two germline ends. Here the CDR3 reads CSVTGPTDTQYF. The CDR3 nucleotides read TGCAGTGTTACAGGCCCCACAGATACGCAGTATTTT.

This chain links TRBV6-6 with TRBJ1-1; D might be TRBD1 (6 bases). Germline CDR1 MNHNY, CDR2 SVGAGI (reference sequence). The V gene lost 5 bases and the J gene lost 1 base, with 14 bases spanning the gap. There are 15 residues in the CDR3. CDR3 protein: CASSQPTGQNTEAFF. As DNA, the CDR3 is TGTGCCAGCAGTCAGCCGACAGGACAGAACACTGAAGCTTTCTTT.

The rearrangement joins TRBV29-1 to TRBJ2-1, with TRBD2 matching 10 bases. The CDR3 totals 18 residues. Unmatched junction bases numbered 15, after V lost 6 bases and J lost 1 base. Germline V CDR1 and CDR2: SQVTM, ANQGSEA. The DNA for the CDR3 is TGCAGCGTAAGAAGGGGACTAGCGTCGTTCGGTTCCTACAATGAGCAGTTCTTC. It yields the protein CSVRRGLASFGSYNEQFF.

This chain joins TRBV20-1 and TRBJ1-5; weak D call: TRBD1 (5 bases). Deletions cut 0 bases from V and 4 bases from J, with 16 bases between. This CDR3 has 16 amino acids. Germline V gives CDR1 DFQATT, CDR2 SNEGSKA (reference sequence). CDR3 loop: CSARDRVGRGNQPQHF. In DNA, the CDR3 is TGCAGTGCTAGAGATCGGGTTGGAAGGGGTAATCAGCCCCAGCATTTT.

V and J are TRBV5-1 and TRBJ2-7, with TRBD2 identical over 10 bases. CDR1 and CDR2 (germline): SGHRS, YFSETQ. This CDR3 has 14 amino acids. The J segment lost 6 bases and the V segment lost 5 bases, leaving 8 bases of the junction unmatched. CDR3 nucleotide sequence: TGCGCCAGCAGGAGAGCGGGAGGGCCGGTCGAGCAGTACTTC. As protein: CASRRAGGPVEQYF.

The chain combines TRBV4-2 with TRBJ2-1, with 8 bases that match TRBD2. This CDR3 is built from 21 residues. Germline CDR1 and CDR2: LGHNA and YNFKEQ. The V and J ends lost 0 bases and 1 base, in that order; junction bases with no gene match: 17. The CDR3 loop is CASSQDPSGLAGFLSYNEQFF. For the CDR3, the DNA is TGTGCCAGCAGCCAAGATCCCTCTGGTCTAGCGGGTTTCCTTTCCTACAATGAGCAGTTCTTC.

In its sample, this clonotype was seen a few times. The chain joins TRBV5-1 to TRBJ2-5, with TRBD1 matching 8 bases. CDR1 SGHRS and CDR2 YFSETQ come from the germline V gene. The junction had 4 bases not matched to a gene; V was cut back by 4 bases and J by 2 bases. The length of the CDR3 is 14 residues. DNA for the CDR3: TGCGCCAGCAGCCTAGGGGACAGGCAAGAGACCCAGTACTTC. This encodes CASSLGDRQETQYF.

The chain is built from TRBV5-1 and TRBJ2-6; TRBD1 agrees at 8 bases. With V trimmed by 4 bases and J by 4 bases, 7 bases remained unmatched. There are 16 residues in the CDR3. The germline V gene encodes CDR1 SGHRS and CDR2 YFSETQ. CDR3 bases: TGCGCCAGCAGCCCCGGACAGGGCTTGGGGGCCAACGTCCTGACTTTC. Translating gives CASSPGQGLGANVLTF.

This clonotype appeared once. CDR3 residues: CSAGIAGGRETQYF. The CDR3 nucleotides are TGCAGCGCTGGGATAGCGGGAGGAAGAGAGACCCAGTACTTC. The V gene is TRBV29-1, the J gene TRBJ2-5, with 10 bases fitting TRBD2. This CDR3 is built from 14 residues. In germline, CDR1 is SQVTM, CDR2 ANQGSEA. V lost 7 bases to trimming and J lost 4 bases; unmatched junction nucleotides: 9.

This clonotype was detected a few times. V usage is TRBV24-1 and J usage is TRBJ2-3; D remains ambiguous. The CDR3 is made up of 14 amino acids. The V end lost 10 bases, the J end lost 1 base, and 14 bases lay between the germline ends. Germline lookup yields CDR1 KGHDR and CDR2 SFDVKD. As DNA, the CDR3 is TGTGCCACGAACCCCAGCAGCGGCACAGATACGCAGTATTTT. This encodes CATNPSSGTDTQYF.

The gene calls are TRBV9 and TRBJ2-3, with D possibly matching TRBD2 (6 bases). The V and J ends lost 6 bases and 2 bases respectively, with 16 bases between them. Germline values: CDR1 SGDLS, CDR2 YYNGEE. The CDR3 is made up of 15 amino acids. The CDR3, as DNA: TGTGCCAGCACCCTGACTAGTTCCGACACAGATACGCAGTATTTT. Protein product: CASTLTSSDTDTQYF. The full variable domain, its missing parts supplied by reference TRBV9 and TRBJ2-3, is DSGVTQTPKHLITATGQRVTLRCSPRSGDLSVYWYQQSLDQGLQFLIQYYNGEERAKGNILERFSAQQFPDLHSELNLSSLELGDSALYFCASTLTSSDTDTQYFGPGTRLTVL.

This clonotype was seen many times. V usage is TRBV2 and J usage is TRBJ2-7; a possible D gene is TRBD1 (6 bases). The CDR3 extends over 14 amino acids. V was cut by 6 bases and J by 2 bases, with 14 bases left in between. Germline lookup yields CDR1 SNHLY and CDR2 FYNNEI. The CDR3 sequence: CASRLQGPTYEQYF. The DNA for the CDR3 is TGTGCCAGCAGGCTACAGGGTCCCACCTACGAGCAGTACTTC.

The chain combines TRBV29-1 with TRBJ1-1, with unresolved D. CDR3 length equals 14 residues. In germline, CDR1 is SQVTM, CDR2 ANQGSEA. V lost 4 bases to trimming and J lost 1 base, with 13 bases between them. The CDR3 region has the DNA TGCAGCGTTGTCGCTAGGCAAACGAACACTGAAGCTTTCTTT. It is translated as CSVVARQTNTEAFF.

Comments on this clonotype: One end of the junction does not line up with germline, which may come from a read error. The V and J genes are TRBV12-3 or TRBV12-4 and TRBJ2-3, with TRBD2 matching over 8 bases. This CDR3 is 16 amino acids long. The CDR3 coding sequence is TGTGCCAGCCCTCTGGACGAGAGCGGGGGAACAGATACGGAGTATTTT. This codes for CASPLDESGGTDTEYF.

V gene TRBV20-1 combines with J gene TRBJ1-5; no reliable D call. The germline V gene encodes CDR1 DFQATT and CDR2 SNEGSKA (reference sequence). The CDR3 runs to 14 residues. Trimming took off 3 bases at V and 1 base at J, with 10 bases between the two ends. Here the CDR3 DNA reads TGCAGTGCTAGTCAAGAGCGGAGCAATCAGCCCCAGCATTTT. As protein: CSASQERSNQPQHF.

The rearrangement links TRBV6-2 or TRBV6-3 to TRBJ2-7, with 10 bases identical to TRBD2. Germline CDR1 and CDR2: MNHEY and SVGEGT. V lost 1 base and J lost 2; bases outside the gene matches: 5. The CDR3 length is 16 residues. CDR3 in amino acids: CASSYFFSGRPYEQYF. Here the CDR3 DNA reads TGTGCCAGCAGTTACTTTTTTAGCGGGAGGCCCTACGAGCAGTACTTC.

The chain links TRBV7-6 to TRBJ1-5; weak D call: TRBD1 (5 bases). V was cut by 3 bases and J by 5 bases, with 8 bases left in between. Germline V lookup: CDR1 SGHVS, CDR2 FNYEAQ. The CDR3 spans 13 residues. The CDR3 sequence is CASSFGADQPQHF. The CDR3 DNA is TGTGCCAGCAGCTTTGGGGCGGATCAGCCCCAGCATTTT.

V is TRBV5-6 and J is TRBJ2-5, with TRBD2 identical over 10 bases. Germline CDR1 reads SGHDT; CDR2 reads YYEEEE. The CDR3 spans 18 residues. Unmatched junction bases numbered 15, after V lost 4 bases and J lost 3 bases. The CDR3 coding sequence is TGTGCCAGCAGCAATCAACGGTCGGGAGCGGGGGGGAAAGAGACCCAGTACTTC. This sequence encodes CASSNQRSGAGGKETQYF. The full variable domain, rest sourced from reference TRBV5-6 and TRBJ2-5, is DAGVTQSPTHLIKTRGQQVTLRCSPKSGHDTVSWYQQALGQGPQFIFQYYEEEERQRGNFPDRFSGHQFPNYSSELNVNALLLGDSALYLCASSNQRSGAGGKETQYFGPGTRLLVL.

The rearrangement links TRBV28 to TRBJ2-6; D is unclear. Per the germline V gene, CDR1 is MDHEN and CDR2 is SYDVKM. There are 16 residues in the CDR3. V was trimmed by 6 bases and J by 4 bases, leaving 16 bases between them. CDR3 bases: TGTGCCAGCAGCCGGACGTTAGGGTTGGGGGCCAACGTCCTGACTTTC. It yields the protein CASSRTLGLGANVLTF.